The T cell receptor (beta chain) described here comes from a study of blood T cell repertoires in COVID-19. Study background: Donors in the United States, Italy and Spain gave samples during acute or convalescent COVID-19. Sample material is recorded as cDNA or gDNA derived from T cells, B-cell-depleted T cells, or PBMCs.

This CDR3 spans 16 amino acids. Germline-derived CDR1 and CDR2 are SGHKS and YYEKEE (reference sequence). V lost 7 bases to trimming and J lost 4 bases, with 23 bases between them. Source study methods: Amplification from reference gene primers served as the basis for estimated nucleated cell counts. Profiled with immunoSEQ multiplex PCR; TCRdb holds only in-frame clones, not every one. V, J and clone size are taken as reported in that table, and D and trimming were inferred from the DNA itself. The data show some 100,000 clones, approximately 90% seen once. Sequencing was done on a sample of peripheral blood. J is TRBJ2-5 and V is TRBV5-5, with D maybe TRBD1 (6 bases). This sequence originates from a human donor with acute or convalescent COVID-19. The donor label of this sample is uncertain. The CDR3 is CASHREMGAGSETQYF. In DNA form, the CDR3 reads TGTGCCAGCCACCGGGAAATGGGGGCCGGATCAGAGACCCAGTACTTC.